This passage covers 18 T cell receptor beta chains from one sample sequenced in a study of blood T cell repertoires in COVID-19. Profiling relied on immunoSEQ multiplex PCR, and the TCRdb table lists in-frame clones only, not all of them. The sample holds roughly 70,000 clones, just under 90% seen once. Specimen: peripheral blood. Every receptor here comes from a man in his 60s with acute or convalescent COVID-19.

The genes are TRBV5-1 and TRBJ1-2; 7 bases fit TRBD1. CDR1 and CDR2 (germline): SGHRS, YFSETQ. The V segment lost 0 bases and the J segment 2 bases; nucleotides outside the gene matches: 4. The CDR3 consists of 15 residues. CDR3 sequence: CASSLADRSNYGYTF. The CDR3 DNA sequence: TGCGCCAGCAGCTTGGCGGACAGGTCAAACTATGGCTACACCTTC.

The chain employs TRBV24-1 and TRBJ1-5, with 10 nucleotides matching TRBD1. Germline assignment: CDR1 KGHDR and CDR2 SFDVKD. The junction had 9 bases not matched to a gene; V was cut back by 7 bases and J by 7 bases. The CDR3 length is 15 residues. The CDR3 reads CATRGGTGVRQPQHF. CDR3 DNA: TGTGCCACCAGGGGGGGGACAGGGGTGCGACAGCCCCAGCATTTT.

The CDR3 loop reads CASRRGAMGDTQYF. DNA for the CDR3: TGTGCCAGCCGACGGGGGGCTATGGGAGATACGCAGTATTTT. The chain carries TRBV7-3 and TRBJ2-3; perhaps TRBD2 as D (7 bases). This CDR3 spans 14 amino acids. The V and J ends lost 8 bases and 5 bases respectively, with 17 bases between them. In germline, CDR1 is SGHTA, CDR2 FQGTGA.

The gene calls are TRBV2 and TRBJ1-1; 8 nucleotides line up with TRBD1. Germline CDR1 reads SNHLY; CDR2 reads FYNNEI. The trim removed 10 bases at V and 5 bases at J, leaving 9 bases unmatched. The CDR3 sequence is 13 residues long. The CDR3 sequence is CATSGGAGTEAFF. In DNA form, the CDR3 reads TGTGCCACATCAGGGGGCGCAGGGACTGAAGCTTTCTTT. The full variable domain, with the rest looked up from reference TRBV2 and TRBJ1-1, is EPEVTQTPSHQVTQMGQEVILRCVPISNHLYFYWYRQILGQKVEFLVSFYNNEISEKSEIFDDQFSVERPDGSNFTLKIRSTKLEDSAMYFCATSGGAGTEAFFGQGTRLTVV.

V and J are TRBV9 and TRBJ1-6; possible D gene TRBD1, 5 bases. The ends were cut back, 3 bases at V and 7 bases at J, with 14 bases in the middle. This CDR3 region has 15 residues. Germline CDR1 reads SGDLS; CDR2 reads YYNGEE. CDR3 coding DNA: TGTGCCAGCAGCGCCCGGGACGGAGGGAATTCACCCCTCCACTTT. Amino acids: CASSARDGGNSPLHF.

The chain is built from TRBV19 and TRBJ1-1; 8 bases align to TRBD1. The CDR3 is made up of 14 amino acids. V trimming: 3 bases; J trimming: 1 base; junction bases outside the gene matches: 1. The germline V gene has CDR1 LNHDA and CDR2 SQIVND (reference sequence). The CDR3 DNA is TGTGCCAGTAGTATCGGACAGGGGAACACTGAAGCTTTCTTT. This codes for CASSIGQGNTEAFF.

This clone turned up a few times. V and J are TRBV5-4 and TRBJ1-6; no firm D call. The V and J ends lost 3 bases and 7 bases respectively, with 11 bases between them. The CDR3 loop spans 14 amino acids. Germline V gene lookup returns CDR1 SGHNT and CDR2 YYREEE (reference sequence). For the CDR3, the DNA is TGTGCCAGCAGCTCGGAGATGTCGAATTCACCCCTCCACTTT. Translation: CASSSEMSNSPLHF. The full variable domain, its missing parts supplied by reference TRBV5-4 and TRBJ1-6, is ETGVTQSPTHLIKTRGQQVTLRCSSQSGHNTVSWYQQALGQGPQFIFQYYREEENGRGNFPPRFSGLQFPNYSSELNVNALELDDSALYLCASSSEMSNSPLHFGNGTRLTVT.

The rearrangement uses TRBV2 and TRBJ1-5; a weak D match, TRBD1 (6 bases). The CDR3 runs to 13 residues. Germline CDR1 is SNHLY and CDR2 is FYNNEI. The ends were cut back, 10 bases at V and 3 bases at J, with 13 bases in the middle. The CDR3: CATKQGPNQPQHF. The CDR3 region has the DNA TGTGCCACAAAACAGGGCCCCAATCAGCCCCAGCATTTT.

The chain joins TRBV4-1 to TRBJ1-1; TRBD1 aligns across 7 bases. The CDR3 is 15 residues long. V lost 4 bases to trimming and J lost 4 bases; unmatched junction nucleotides: 9. Germline V gene lookup returns CDR1 MGHRA and CDR2 YSYEKL. The DNA for the CDR3 is TGCGCCAGCAGCCTCGGGCTGGACAGGACCACTGAAGCTTTCTTT. Protein product: CASSLGLDRTTEAFF.

This chain joins TRBV6-6 and TRBJ1-1, with 12 nucleotides matching TRBD1. V lost 5 bases, J lost 7 bases, and 11 bases stayed unmatched. The length of the CDR3 is 16 residues. Germline V gives CDR1 MNHNY, CDR2 SVGAGI (reference sequence). The CDR3 nucleotides read TGTGCCAGCAGTCGCCGGGACAGGGGGCCGCACAATGAAGCTTTCTTT. It translates to CASSRRDRGPHNEAFF.

The rearrangement links TRBV3-1 (or the pseudogene TRBV3-2) to TRBJ1-1, with unresolved D. Trimming shortened V by 1 base and J by 1 base, and 7 bases separated the two germline ends. The CDR3 contains 14 residues. Germline CDR1 is LGHDT and CDR2 is YNNKEL (reference sequence). DNA for the CDR3: TGTGCCAGCAGCCAAGGTAGCCAGAACACTGAAGCTTTCTTT. Its protein is CASSQGSQNTEAFF.

Only one count was recorded for this clone. The V call is TRBV5-5, the J call TRBJ1-4; the D is unclear. The length of the CDR3 is 16 residues. Trimming pared 0 bases from V and 0 bases from J, leaving 9 bases between. From germline, CDR1 is SGHKS and CDR2 YYEKEE (reference sequence). Here the CDR3 reads CASSLAGLTTNEKLFF. The CDR3 coding sequence is TGTGCCAGCAGCTTGGCAGGACTCACAACTAATGAAAAACTGTTTTTT.

The rearrangement uses TRBV10-3 and TRBJ1-1, with TRBD1 identical over 9 bases. Germline CDR1 reads ENHRY; CDR2 reads SYGVKD. The CDR3 is 14 residues long. The J segment lost 0 bases and the V segment lost 6 bases, leaving 2 bases of the junction unmatched. The CDR3 here is CAIRGTGMNTEAFF. The DNA for the CDR3 is TGTGCCATCAGAGGGACAGGGATGAACACTGAAGCTTTCTTT.

V usage is TRBV21-1 and J usage is TRBJ1-6. TRBV21-1 is a documented pseudogene. The CDR3 covers 15 residues. CDR3 sequence: CASPPCRRRGSPLHF. The CDR3 coding sequence is TGTGCCAGCCCCCCGTGTCGGCGGAGGGGTTCACCCCTCCACTTT.

The chain has TRBV3-1 (or the pseudogene TRBV3-2) and TRBJ2-1; 7 bases map to TRBD2. The CDR3 spans 14 residues. In germline, CDR1 is LGHDT, CDR2 YNNKEL (reference sequence). V trimming: 3 bases; J trimming: 4 bases; junction bases outside the gene matches: 3. The DNA of the CDR3 is TGTGCCAGCAGCCAGGGGGAGGGTTACAATGAGCAGTTCTTC. It is translated as CASSQGEGYNEQFF.

The rearrangement links TRBV24-1 to TRBJ2-1; D possibly corresponds to TRBD1 (5 bases). Germline assignment: CDR1 KGHDR and CDR2 SFDVKD. Between the trimmed V and J ends, which lost 2 bases and 1 base, there was a span of 11 bases. This CDR3 comprises 16 residues. The CDR3 protein is CATSDYSGPSYNEQFF. As DNA, the CDR3 is TGTGCCACCAGTGATTACTCAGGGCCGTCCTACAATGAGCAGTTCTTC.

The chain has TRBV24-1 and TRBJ2-1; D gene unclear. Germline loops: CDR1 KGHDR, CDR2 SFDVKD. Trimming shortened V by 3 bases and J by 4 bases, and 15 bases separated the two germline ends. The CDR3 is 16 amino acids. This CDR3 reads CATSDGLPQIYNEQFF. CDR3 sequence (DNA): TGTGCCACCAGTGATGGGCTCCCGCAAATATACAATGAGCAGTTCTTC.

The V gene is TRBV18, the J gene TRBJ2-7, with TRBD1 as a possible D gene (5 bases). Trimming cost V 5 bases and J 4 bases, with 9 bases left between them. The CDR3 runs 12 residues. Germline CDR1 and CDR2: KGHSH and LQKENI. The CDR3 spells CASSFKGYEQYF. CDR3 sequence (DNA): TGTGCCAGCTCATTCAAGGGGTACGAGCAGTACTTC.